The rows below give T cell receptor beta chains drawn from one sample of a study of identifying expanded T cells in peripheral blood. Profiled with immunoSEQ multiplex PCR; TCRdb holds only in-frame clones, not every one. The data contain fewer than 110,000 clones, approximately 90% of them singletons. Sequencing was performed on blood. The receptors were sampled from a person aged 18-69 years in good health. CDR3s include the opening cysteine and the closing phenylalanine or tryptophan. The D gene is left open where the match is weak. Some rows mark clone size as missing; the rest say once, few, many or name a class of expanded clone.

abundance | j_gene | v_gene | d_gene | CDR3nt | CDR3aa
NA | TRBJ2-3 | TRBV5-6 | TRBD1 | TGTGCCAGCAGCTTGATAGGGGGCGAACCAGGTACGCAGTATTTT | CASSLIGGEPGTQYF
NA | TRBJ2-1 | TRBV7-2 | NA | TGTGCCAGCAGCCACCCAATCGGCGGGTACAATGAGCAGTTCTTC | CASSHPIGGYNEQFF
NA | TRBJ1-1 | TRBV15 | TRBD1 | TGTGCCACCAGCCGCGACAGGGGATCGGGCACTGAAGCTTTCTTT | CATSRDRGSGTEAFF
NA | TRBJ1-6 | TRBV4-1 | NA | TGCGCCAGCAGCCAAGATTGGTACTTAGGGTCACCCCTCCACTTT | CASSQDWYLGSPLHF
NA | TRBJ1-1 | TRBV7-8 | NA | TGTGCCAGCAGCTTTTCTAGGACTGAAGCTTTCTTT | CASSFSRTEAFF
NA | TRBJ2-7 | TRBV9 | TRBD1 | TGTGCCAGCAGCGTAGGGACAGGTCCCCTCTACGAGCAGTACTTC | CASSVGTGPLYEQYF
NA | TRBJ1-1 | TRBV11-2 | NA | TGTGCCAGCAGCTTCTCCTTCCGGGGGGCTCCGAACACTGAAGCTTTCTTT | CASSFSFRGAPNTEAFF
NA | TRBJ2-7 | TRBV6-6 | TRBD1 | TGTGCCAGCAGTTACTGGGCAGGGGGCAACTACGAGCAGTACTTC | CASSYWAGGNYEQYF
NA | TRBJ1-1 | TRBV2 | NA | TGTGCCAGCAGTGGCGTGGGGCCTAACACTGAAGCTTTCTTT | CASSGVGPNTEAFF
NA | TRBJ1-1 | TRBV5-4 | NA | TGTGCCAGCAGCTTGGACAGGGTTGGCACTGAAGCTTTCTTT | CASSLDRVGTEAFF
NA | TRBJ2-3 | TRBV7-9 | TRBD2 | TGTGCCACCCGGCGGGGGGTCGGCACAGATACGCAGTATTTT | CATRRGVGTDTQYF
NA | TRBJ2-7 | TRBV11-1 | NA | TGTGCCAGCAGCTTAGGCTCAGGGTACGAGCAGTACTTC | CASSLGSGYEQYF
once | TRBJ1-2 | TRBV4-1 | NA | TGCGCCAGCAGCCACCCAACAGTTAACTATGGCTACACCTTC | CASSHPTVNYGYTF
NA | TRBJ1-4 | TRBV5-7 | NA | TGTGCCAGCAGCTTGAAACAAGGACAGAATGAAAAACTGTTTTTT | CASSLKQGQNEKLFF
NA | TRBJ2-1 | TRBV7-2 | NA | TGTGCCAGCAGCGGACAGCGACTAGTTGACAATGAGCAGTTCTTC | CASSGQRLVDNEQFF
NA | TRBJ2-1 | TRBV7-2 | NA | TGTGCCAGCAGCTTATCACCCGGGACTCTATACAATGAGCAGTTCTTC | CASSLSPGTLYNEQFF
NA | TRBJ2-1 | TRBV25-1 | NA | TGTGCCAGCTCCCGCGTTAACAATGAGCAGTTCTTC | CASSRVNNEQFF
NA | TRBJ1-1 | TRBV6-1 | NA | TGTGCCAGCAGTGTTGGGGGATTTGGAACTGAAGCTTTCTTT | CASSVGGFGTEAFF
NA | TRBJ1-2 | TRBV2 | NA | TGTGCCAGCAACCCAGAGGGGAGCGGGGTGGACTATGGCTACACCTTC | CASNPEGSGVDYGYTF
NA | TRBJ2-1 | TRBV5-1 | TRBD1 | TGCGCCAGCAGCTTCCGTCAGGGGGCTTACAATGAGCAGTTCTTC | CASSFRQGAYNEQFF
once | TRBJ2-1 | TRBV5-4 | NA | TGTGCCAGCAGCTTGGTACGGACGGCATTCAATGAGCAGTTCTTC | CASSLVRTAFNEQFF
NA | TRBJ2-1 | TRBV7-8 | NA | TGTGCCAGCAGCTCTTTTCGGGGGATAACCTACAATGAGCAGTTCTTC | CASSSFRGITYNEQFF
NA | TRBJ2-3 | TRBV10-3 | TRBD2 | TGTGCCATCAGTGGGGGGGAGCGGGGCCTCACAGATACGCAGTATTTT | CAISGGERGLTDTQYF
NA | TRBJ2-3 | TRBV5-6 | NA | TGTGCCAGCACCCCCGACAGTAGCACAGATACGCAGTATTTT | CASTPDSSTDTQYF
NA | TRBJ2-2 | TRBV11-2 | NA | TGTGCCAGCACCTTACCGTGGGGGACTAACACCGGGGAGCTGTTTTTT | CASTLPWGTNTGELFF
NA | TRBJ2-3 | TRBV5-1 | NA | TGCGCCAGCAGCTTGGAGGCCACAGATACGCAGTATTTT | CASSLEATDTQYF
once | TRBJ1-1 | TRBV15 | NA | TGTGCCACCAGCAGAGATTCTTCGGGCACTGAAGCTTTCTTT | CATSRDSSGTEAFF
NA | TRBJ1-2 | TRBV7-2 | TRBD1 | TGTGCCAGCAGCGACACAGGGGTGAGAGGTGGCTACACCTTC | CASSDTGVRGGYTF
NA | TRBJ2-7 | TRBV4-1 | NA | TGCGCCAGCAGCCAGGAGGGGATATTGACAGGCAGTCGGGCCGAGCAGTACTTC | CASSQEGILTGSRAEQYF
NA | TRBJ1-2 | TRBV15 | NA | TGTGCCACCAGCAGAGACAGGGGAGGCTACACCTTC | CATSRDRGGYTF
few | TRBJ1-5 | TRBV9 | TRBD1 | TGTGCCAGCAGCGCCGGGACAGGGAACAATCAGCCCCAGCATTTT | CASSAGTGNNQPQHF
NA | TRBJ2-7 | TRBV7-2 | NA | TGTGCCAGCAGCTTTTTTTCGCGGAGCGAGCAGTACTTC | CASSFFSRSEQYF
NA | TRBJ1-6 | TRBV7-2 | NA | TGTGCCAGCAGCTTAACTAGAAATTCACCCCTCCACTTT | CASSLTRNSPLHF
NA | TRBJ1-3 | TRBV7-2 | NA | TGTGCCAGCAGCTTAGTTCACTCTGGAAACACCATATATTTT | CASSLVHSGNTIYF
NA | TRBJ1-5 | TRBV27 | NA | TGTGCCAGCAGTCAGGGGATTTCGAGCAATCAGCCCCAGCATTTT | CASSQGISSNQPQHF
NA | TRBJ2-7 | TRBV7-2 | TRBD2 | TGTGCCAGCAGCGTAAAGGGACTAGCGGGGGGGCCTGCCTACGAGCAGTACTTC | CASSVKGLAGGPAYEQYF
NA | TRBJ2-2 | TRBV6-1 | NA | TGTGCCAGCAGTGGCGTTAACACCGGGGAGCTGTTTTTT | CASSGVNTGELFF
NA | TRBJ2-1 | TRBV4-3 | NA | TGCGCCAGCAGCCAATTCGACAGTTCCTACAATGAGCAGTTCTTC | CASSQFDSSYNEQFF
NA | TRBJ1-2 | TRBV5-6 | NA | TGTGCCAGCAGCTCCCGGGACGCCACTAACTATGGCTACACCTTC | CASSSRDATNYGYTF
NA | TRBJ2-5 | TRBV9 | NA | TGTGCCAGCAGCGTCGAGGGGCGGGGGACCCAGTACTTC | CASSVEGRGTQYF
NA | TRBJ2-3 | TRBV7-9 | NA | TGTGCCAGCAGCTCTTCGGGGAGGGGGCCGTTTTCGCAGTATTTT | CASSSSGRGPFSQYF
NA | TRBJ1-2 | TRBV6-6 | NA | TGTGCCAGCAGTTTCCTCGAGCACTTAGGGTATGGCTACACCTTC | CASSFLEHLGYGYTF